The 9 T cell receptor beta chains below were found in one sample sequenced in a study of patients and donors after allogeneic stem cell transplantation. One entry per CDR3 protein, called by TCRdb with MiXCR from the RT-PCR reads. Found here are hundreds of thousands of distinct CDR3 sequences, around 15% of them singletons; the top ten hold 6.5% to 7.5%. What was sequenced was blood, either unsorted or a sorted T cell fraction (not recorded which). These receptors all come from a human donor who was either an allogeneic HSCT recipient or a stem cell or donor lymphocyte infusion donor (not recorded which). It is not recorded whose cells these are; they may come from a transplant donor.

This clonotype has more than one count but fewer than ten. The V and J genes are TRBV5-1 and TRBJ2-1, with D possibly TRBD2 on 5 matching bases. CDR1 SGHRS and CDR2 YFSETQ come from the germline V gene. CDR3 length: 15 amino acids. With 3 bases removed from V and 3 bases from J, the gap between germline ends came to 13 bases. The CDR3 DNA reads TGCGCCAGCAGCTCCTCTAGCATCCACTACAATGAGCAGTTCTTC. It codes for CASSSSSIHYNEQFF.

This clonotype was seen repeatedly, ten times or more. CDR3 DNA: TGTGCCAGCAGTCCCCTCCCCGGGGGGCTGAACACTGAAGCTTTCTTT. As protein: CASSPLPGGLNTEAFF. This chain uses TRBV12-3 or TRBV12-4 with TRBJ1-1; D perhaps matches TRBD1 (6 bases). CDR3 size: 16 residues. V was shortened by 5 bases and J by 0 bases, with 16 bases between the two germline ends.

This clonotype was seen more than once but under ten times. This chain connects TRBV6-5 to TRBJ2-1, with no clear D. This CDR3 has 14 amino acids. V lost 4 bases and J 3 bases, leaving 10 bases between the germline ends. The germline V gene encodes CDR1 MNHEY and CDR2 SVGAGI. This CDR3 reads CASSSGGIYNEQFF. In nucleotides, the CDR3 is TGTGCCAGCAGTTCGGGTGGGATCTACAATGAGCAGTTCTTC.

To note about this clonotype: With a much larger clone just one base away, this may be a read error. This chain joins TRBV5-1 and TRBJ1-1; D is unresolved. The CDR3 spans 14 residues. V was pared by 1 base and J by 6 bases, with 13 bases between. CDR1 and CDR2 from the germline V gene are SGHRS and YFSETQ. In DNA form, the CDR3 reads TGCGCCAGCAGCTTGTGGGTGTCGAGCTCTGAAGCTTTCTTT. Its translation is CASSLWVSSSEAFF.

This clonotype was observed many times. This chain uses TRBV6-1 with TRBJ1-2, with a weak D call TRBD1 (5 bases). Germline CDR1 and CDR2: MNHNS and SASEGT. The V and J ends lost 6 bases and 3 bases respectively, with 11 bases between them. The CDR3 contains 13 residues. CDR3 amino acids: CASSRQSDYGYTF. CDR3 in DNA: TGTGCCAGCAGCCGACAGTCAGACTATGGCTACACCTTC.

This clonotype has more than one count but fewer than ten. The CDR3 reads CASRPTASGEQFF. CDR3 nucleotides: TGTGCCAGCAGGCCGACAGCTTCGGGTGAGCAGTTCTTC. The rearrangement joins TRBV7-8 to TRBJ2-1; a weak D match, TRBD1 (5 bases). Germline V gene sequence: CDR1 SGHVS, CDR2 FQNEAQ. The CDR3 extends over 13 amino acids. V was clipped by 6 bases and J by 9 bases, with 15 bases between them.

The CDR3 here is CASTNRGNNEQFF. Written as DNA, the CDR3 is TGTGCCAGCACAAACAGGGGGAACAATGAGCAGTTCTTC. J is TRBJ2-1 and V is TRBV6-1; 8 bases map to TRBD1. The V gene's germline CDR1 is MNHNS and CDR2 SASEGT. Trimming cost V 7 bases and J 5 bases; bases outside gene matches: 4. The CDR3 sequence is 13 residues long.

V and J are TRBV20-1 and TRBJ2-1, with 7 bases matching TRBD1. Trimming removed 5 bases from V and 6 bases from J; junction bases left unmatched: 4. The germline CDR1 and CDR2 sequences are DFQATT and SNEGSKA (reference sequence). This CDR3 comprises 12 residues. Written as DNA, the CDR3 is TGCAGTGCTTCAGGACAGGTCAATGAGCAGTTCTTC. Translated: CSASGQVNEQFF.

In its sample, this clonotype was seen a few times. The V and J genes are TRBV7-9 and TRBJ1-1; maybe TRBD1 (6 bases). The CDR3 runs 17 residues. In germline, CDR1 is SEHNR, CDR2 FQNEAQ (reference sequence). V gave up 5 bases and J gave up 0 bases, with 19 bases separating them. CDR3 in DNA: TGTGCCAGCAGCAACCTCATCCGGGGGCCTTTGAACACTGAAGCTTTCTTT. Protein: CASSNLIRGPLNTEAFF. Full variable domain (remainder filled in from reference TRBV7-9 and TRBJ1-1): DTGVSQNPRHKITKRGQNVTFRCDPISEHNRLYWYRQTLGQGPEFLTYFQNEAQLEKSRLLSDRFSAERPKGSFSTLEIQRTEQGDSAMYLCASSNLIRGPLNTEAFFGQGTRLTVV.